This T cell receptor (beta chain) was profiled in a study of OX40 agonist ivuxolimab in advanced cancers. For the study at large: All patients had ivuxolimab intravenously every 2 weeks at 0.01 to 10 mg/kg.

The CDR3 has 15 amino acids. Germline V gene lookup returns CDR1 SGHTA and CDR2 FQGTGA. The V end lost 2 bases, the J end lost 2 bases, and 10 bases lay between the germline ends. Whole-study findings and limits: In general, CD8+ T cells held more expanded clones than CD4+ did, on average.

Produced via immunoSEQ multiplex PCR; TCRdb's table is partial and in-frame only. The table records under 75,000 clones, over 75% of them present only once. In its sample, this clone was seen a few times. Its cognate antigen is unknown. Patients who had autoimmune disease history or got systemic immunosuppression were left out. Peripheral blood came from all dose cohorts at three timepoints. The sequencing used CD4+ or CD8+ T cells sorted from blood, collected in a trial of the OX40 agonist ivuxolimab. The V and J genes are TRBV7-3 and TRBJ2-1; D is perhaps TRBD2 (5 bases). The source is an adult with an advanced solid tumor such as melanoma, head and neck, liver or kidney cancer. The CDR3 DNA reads TGTGCCAGCAGCTTAGACGCGGGCCCCTACAATGAGCAGTTCTTC. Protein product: CASSLDAGPYNEQFF. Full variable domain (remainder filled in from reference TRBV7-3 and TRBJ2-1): GAGVSQTPSNKVTEKGKYVELRCDPISGHTALYWYRQSLGQGPEFLIYFQGTGAADDSGLPNDRFFAVRPEGSVSTLKIQRTERGDSAVYLCASSLDAGPYNEQFFGPGTRLTVL.